Detailed here is one T cell receptor beta chain. Its antigen is unknown. No much larger clone exists at a distance of one base, and base qualities are not known. The data were taken from a study of T cells in Graves' hyperthyroidism and ophthalmopathy (dated by TCRdb to 2018 to 2020). Background on the whole study: Peripheral blood was sampled at the time of initial diagnosis, prior to any treatment. To identify TCR V-J signatures that set the groups apart, the researchers used a discovery cohort of about a hundred patients, made up of around 42 with Graves' ophthalmopathy and 55 to 65 with stable Graves' hyperthyroidism. Prospective prediction of ophthalmopathy was tested in an independent validation cohort of approximately 19 hyperthyroidism patients and around 16 patients who later progressed to ophthalmopathy. For training and testing, the 100 patients in the discovery cohort were randomly divided in a 7:3 ratio. In more than 5 Graves' hyperthyroidism patients, the study also compared T-cell repertoires from thyroid tissue with T-cell repertoires from blood. Once sampling was done, hyperthyroidism patients were given methimazole at a starting dose of 30 mg daily, whereas ophthalmopathy patients were given high-dose intravenous methylprednisolone. TCR Vbeta CDR3 sequencing of approximately 140 peripheral blood samples (over 40 ophthalmopathy, approximately 80 hyperthyroidism and around 17 progressor patients) is reported in the paper. General study outcomes and caveats: Most expanded thyroid clonotypes (frequency above 0.001) were also detected in blood, suggesting blood repertoires may reflect thyroid immune responses. In validation, progression to ophthalmopathy was predicted by the model with about 70% sensitivity and around 76% specificity, a median of roughly 6.4 months before onset. A 13 V-J signature model separated ophthalmopathy from stable hyperthyroidism, with 87.88% sensitivity and 81.08% specificity in cross-validation and 80%/75% in testing. No statistical method was used to set the sample size in advance, and investigators knew the group allocation.

CDR1 and CDR2, looked up from the germline V gene, are SGHRS and YFSETQ. Trimming costs V 0 bases and J 6 bases, and their ends lie 16 bases apart. The CDR3 measures 15 amino acids from cysteine to phenylalanine. The read is trimmed to its CDR3 DNA, 45 bases read in frame from base 1. The TCR beta CDR3 regions were amplified from RNA transcripts. The first round of RT-PCR for the TCR CDR3 was performed with the HTBI primer set and the Qiagen OneStep RT-PCR kit. A second multiplex PCR round built the libraries, followed by size selection and purification. Sequencing of the libraries was done on an Illumina HiSeq2000 using paired-end 100 bp reads. The published analysis was carried out like this. SOAPnuke was used to process the raw data, removing reads that contained adapters or uncalled bases, had a mean Phred below 15, or lacked an exact match to the constant primer or identifier. COPE v1.2.5 was used to merge the high-quality paired reads, and each unique nucleotide sequence was defined as a clonotype. MiTCR v1.1 was used to align the clonotypes against IMGT TRBV, TRBD and TRBJ reference segments. The analysis included only V-J combinations with a frequency above 0.0001, which together covered 99.2% of the repertoires. A TCS score was defined as the ratio of F50 (clonal expansion) to E x V (chaos), with BLOSUM62-based TCRdist applied between CDR3 peptides within each V-J. Welch's t-statistics and random forest reduced roughly 530 V-J features to 10 to 15, which were used in a naive Bayes classifier (R e1071). TCRdb cleaned the public reads at Q25 with fastp, built clones with MiXCR and kept in-frame beta chains. For every CDR3 protein sequence, its rows merge into one entry that carries the most common genes and DNA. TCRdb, rather than the study authors, made the V and J calls. In this sample the table shows fewer than 450,000 distinct CDR3 sequences, more than 12% of which occur a single time. The ten largest clones capture around 27% of the sample.

Ophthalmopathy patients had moderately to severely active disease, Clinical Activity Score of at least 3, NOSPECS grade of at least 4, and duration under 3 months. Any patient with an uncontrolled infection, another autoimmune disease, pregnancy or lactation was excluded. Clinical symptoms, serum thyroxine and TRAb, thyroid ultrasound, and orbital computed tomography formed the basis for the diagnoses. PBMCs were isolated from about 10 ml of fresh peripheral blood by Ficoll-Paque density gradient centrifugation. Total RNA was extracted using Trizol reagent, and RNA quality was assessed on an Agilent 2100 Bioanalyzer.

The sample taken for sequencing was blood. This chain joins TRBV5-1 to TRBJ2-7, with the D gene call left open. The source of this sequence is a man between 45 and 60 years old with Graves' ophthalmopathy. The nucleotide sequence reads as follows: TGCGCCAGCAGCTTGGCCGGTGCCGGTCGAGGCGAGCAGTACTTC. Translated, this is CASSLAGAGRGEQYF.